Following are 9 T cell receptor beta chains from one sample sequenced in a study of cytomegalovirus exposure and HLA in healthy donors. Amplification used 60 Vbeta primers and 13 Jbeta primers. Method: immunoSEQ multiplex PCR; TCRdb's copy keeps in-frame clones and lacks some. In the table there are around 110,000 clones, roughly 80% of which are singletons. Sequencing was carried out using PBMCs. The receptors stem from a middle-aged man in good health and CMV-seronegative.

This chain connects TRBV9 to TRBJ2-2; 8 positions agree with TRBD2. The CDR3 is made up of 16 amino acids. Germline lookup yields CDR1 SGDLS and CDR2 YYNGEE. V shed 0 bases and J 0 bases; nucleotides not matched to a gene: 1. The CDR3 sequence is CASSVDSGANTGELFF. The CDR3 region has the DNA TGTGCCAGCAGCGTAGATAGCGGGGCGAACACCGGGGAGCTGTTTTTT.

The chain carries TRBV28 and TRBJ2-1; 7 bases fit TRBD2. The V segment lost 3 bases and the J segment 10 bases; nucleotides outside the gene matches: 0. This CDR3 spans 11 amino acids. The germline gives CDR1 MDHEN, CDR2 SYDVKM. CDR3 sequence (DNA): TGTGCCAGCAGTTTGGGGGGGGAGCAGTTCTTC. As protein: CASSLGGEQFF.

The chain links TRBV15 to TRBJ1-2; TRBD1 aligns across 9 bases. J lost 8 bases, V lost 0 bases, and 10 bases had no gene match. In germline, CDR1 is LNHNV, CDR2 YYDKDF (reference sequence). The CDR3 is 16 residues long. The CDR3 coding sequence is TGTGCCACCAGCAGAGAGATTTCACAGGGGGCGAAGGGCTACACCTTC. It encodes CATSREISQGAKGYTF.

CDR3 nucleotide sequence: TGTGCCGGGATGGACAGGGCGAGGACTGAAGCTTTCTTT. It is translated as CAGMDRARTEAFF. V is TRBV5-6 and J is TRBJ1-1; 8 positions agree with TRBD1. The CDR3 loop spans 13 amino acids. CDR1 is SGHDT, CDR2 YYEEEE, per germline. The V segment lost 10 bases and the J segment 5 bases; nucleotides outside the gene matches: 10.

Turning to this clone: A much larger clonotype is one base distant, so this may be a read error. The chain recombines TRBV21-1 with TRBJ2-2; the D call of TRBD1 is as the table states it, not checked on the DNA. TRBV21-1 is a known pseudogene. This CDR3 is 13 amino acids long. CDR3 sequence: CASRDRDTGELFF. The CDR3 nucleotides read TGTGCCAGCAGGGACAGGGACACCGGGGAGCTGTTTTTT.

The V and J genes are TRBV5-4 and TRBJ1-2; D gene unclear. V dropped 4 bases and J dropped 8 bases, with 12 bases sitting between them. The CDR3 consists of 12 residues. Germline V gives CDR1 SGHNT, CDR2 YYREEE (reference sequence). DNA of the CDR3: TGTGCCAGCAGCGTGGATCCTCCGGGCTACACCTTC. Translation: CASSVDPPGYTF.

This chain's CDR3 is CASTLPVYYEQYF. The CDR3, as DNA: TGTGCCAGCACGCTGCCGGTATATTACGAGCAGTACTTC. The chain uses TRBV7-9 and TRBJ2-7; D gene ambiguous. Germline V gene sequence: CDR1 SEHNR, CDR2 FQNEAQ (reference sequence). Trimming pared 7 bases from V and 4 bases from J, leaving 14 bases between. CDR3 length equals 13 residues.

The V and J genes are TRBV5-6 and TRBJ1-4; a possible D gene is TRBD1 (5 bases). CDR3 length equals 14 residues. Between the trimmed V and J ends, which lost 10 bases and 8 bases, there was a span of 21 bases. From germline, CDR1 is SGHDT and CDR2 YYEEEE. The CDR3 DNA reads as TGTGCCTCCTCTGGCAGGGAGGGAGGGGAAAAACTGTTTTTT. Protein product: CASSGREGGEKLFF.

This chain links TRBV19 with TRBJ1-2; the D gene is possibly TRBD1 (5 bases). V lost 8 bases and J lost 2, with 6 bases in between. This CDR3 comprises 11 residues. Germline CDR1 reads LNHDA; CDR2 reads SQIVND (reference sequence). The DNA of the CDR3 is TGTGCCAGTGACAGCAACTATGGCTACACCTTC. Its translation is CASDSNYGYTF.